These T cell receptor beta chains were read from a single sample in a study of cytomegalovirus exposure and HLA in healthy donors. TCRdb's copy holds only in-frame clones and misses some; the assay was immunoSEQ multiplex PCR. The sample holds 150,000 to 200,000 clones; more than 65% are singletons and the top ten take 1.5% to 2%. Sequencing used PBMCs. Receptor source: a woman aged 30 to 39 in good health and CMV-seronegative. Each CDR3 is given with its conserved first and last residue. D genes are given only for firm matches. Size tells how often a clone was seen (once, few, many) or the class of an expanded clone, and some rows leave it out.

.	TRBV29-1	TRBJ2-7	.	CSVESLSYEQYF	TGCAGCGTTGAATCCCTCTCCTACGAGCAGTACTTC
.	TRBV9	TRBJ1-1	.	CASSADGRGGTEAFF	TGTGCCAGCAGCGCCGATGGAAGGGGAGGAACTGAAGCTTTCTTT
.	TRBV5-1	TRBJ1-2	TRBD1	CASSLVLAGGANGYTF	TGCGCCAGCAGCTTGGTCTTGGCAGGGGGCGCGAATGGCTACACCTTC
few	TRBV7-9	TRBJ2-7	TRBD2	CASSLDLAGPYEQYF	TGTGCCAGCAGCTTAGATTTAGCGGGGCCCTACGAGCAGTACTTC
.	TRBV6-6	TRBJ2-7	.	CASSYSSGQSYEQYF	TGTGCCAGCAGTTACTCTTCCGGACAGTCCTACGAGCAGTACTTC
once	TRBV4-2	TRBJ2-1	TRBD1	CASSHRDRGDNEQFF	TGTGCCAGCAGCCACCGGGACAGGGGAGACAATGAGCAGTTCTTC
few	TRBV28	TRBJ1-1	TRBD1	CASSSTGGGGTEAFF	TGTGCCAGCAGCAGTACAGGGGGCGGTGGCACTGAAGCTTTCTTT
.	TRBV27	TRBJ2-7	TRBD1	CASSFGTGNYEQYF	TGTGCCAGCAGTTTTGGGACAGGGAACTACGAGCAGTACTTC
.	TRBV9	TRBJ2-7	TRBD1	CASSVDGTGRSYEQYF	TGTGCCAGCAGCGTAGACGGGACAGGCCGATCCTACGAGCAGTACTTC
.	TRBV27	TRBJ1-2	TRBD1	CASSFSGRGKGAQGYTF	TGTGCCAGCAGTTTCTCGGGTAGGGGAAAGGGGGCGCAGGGCTACACCTTC
.	TRBV5-1	TRBJ2-1	TRBD2	CASSFALAGHNEQFF	TGCGCCAGCAGCTTTGCACTAGCGGGGCACAATGAGCAGTTCTTC
once	TRBV4-1	TRBJ2-7	.	CASSQSYDRRYEQYF	TGCGCCAGCAGCCAGAGTTACGACAGGCGCTACGAGCAGTACTTC
few	TRBV6-5	TRBJ2-5	.	CASHRAAQETQYF	TGTGCCAGCCACAGGGCGGCTCAAGAGACCCAGTACTTC
.	TRBV30	TRBJ1-6	TRBD1	CAWGQGGSPLHF	TGTGCCTGGGGACAGGGGGGCTCACCCCTCCACTTT
few	TRBV5-4	TRBJ1-4	.	CASSFWATNEKLFF	TGTGCCAGCAGCTTTTGGGCGACTAATGAAAAACTGTTTTTT
.	TRBV30	TRBJ1-2	TRBD1	CAWRGTGVRYGYTF	TGTGCCTGGAGGGGAACAGGGGTTCGCTATGGCTACACCTTC
.	TRBV5-4	TRBJ2-5	TRBD1	CASSSRTGRETQYF	TGTGCCAGCAGCTCCCGGACAGGGCGAGAGACCCAGTACTTC
few	TRBV6-6	TRBJ1-1	.	CASSYGRTEAFF	TGTGCCAGCAGTTACGGGAGAACTGAAGCTTTCTTT
.	TRBV4-2	TRBJ1-5	.	CASSQEAEVQPQHF	TGTGCCAGCAGCCAAGAGGCGGAAGTACAGCCCCAGCATTTT
.	TRBV5-1	TRBJ1-1	.	CASRPGVRNTEAFF	TGCGCCAGCAGACCAGGGGTCAGGAACACTGAAGCTTTCTTT
.	TRBV5-1	TRBJ1-1	.	CASSLVVGENTEAFF	TGCGCCAGCAGCTTGGTCGTAGGGGAGAACACTGAAGCTTTCTTT
.	TRBV6-5	TRBJ2-6	.	CASSYAGPSGANVLTF	TGTGCCAGCAGTTACGCAGGCCCCTCTGGGGCCAACGTCCTGACTTTC
.	TRBV6-1	TRBJ1-2	TRBD1	CATAIGTGRYGYPF	TGTGCCACGGCGATAGGGACAGGACGCTATGGCTACCCCTTC
.	TRBV9	TRBJ1-5	TRBD1	CASSAGQGGSNQPQHF	TGTGCCAGCAGCGCAGGACAGGGGGGTAGCAATCAGCCCCAGCATTTT
.	TRBV5-6	TRBJ1-6	.	CASSYGVDSPLHF	TGTGCCAGCAGCTACGGGGTGGATTCACCCCTCCACTTT
.	TRBV7-2	TRBJ1-5	.	CASSPETGRAQPQHF	TGTGCCAGCAGTCCCGAGACAGGACGGGCGCAGCCCCAGCATTTT
.	TRBV4-1	TRBJ1-2	.	CASSHPMSRGYDAYTF	TGCGCCAGCAGCCATCCAATGTCCAGGGGCTATGACGCCTACACCTTC
.	TRBV29-1	TRBJ1-1	.	CSVRNTEAFF	TGCAGCGTTCGGAACACTGAAGCTTTCTTT
.	TRBV9	TRBJ2-2	TRBD1	CASSVVDRGLSGELFF	TGTGCCAGCAGCGTAGTGGATAGGGGGCTTAGCGGGGAGCTGTTTTTT
few	TRBV5-4	TRBJ2-6	.	CASSLQDSGANVLTF	TGTGCCAGCAGCTTACAAGACTCTGGGGCCAACGTCCTGACTTTC
few	TRBV12-5	TRBJ1-5	.	CASGPNRDRWNSNQPQHF	TGTGCTAGTGGCCCTAACCGAGACAGGTGGAATAGCAATCAGCCCCAGCATTTT
.	TRBV4-2	TRBJ2-7	.	CASSHPDGDEQYF	TGTGCCAGCAGCCACCCCGACGGGGACGAGCAGTACTTC
.	TRBV27	TRBJ2-7	TRBD2	CASRVGLAGGLYEQYF	TGTGCCAGCAGGGTCGGACTAGCGGGAGGGCTCTACGAGCAGTACTTC
once	TRBV5-1	TRBJ2-5	.	CASSFVGDGETQYF	TGCGCCAGCAGCTTCGTCGGGGATGGCGAGACCCAGTACTTC
.	TRBV18	TRBJ1-5	.	CASSPPGARNQPQHF	TGTGCCAGCTCACCACCGGGGGCGCGAAATCAGCCCCAGCATTTT
.	TRBV4-2	TRBJ2-7	.	CASSQVDFYDSGVGYEQYF	TGTGCCAGCAGCCAAGTGGACTTTTATGACTCGGGGGTCGGGTACGAGCAGTACTTC
few	TRBV10-3	TRBJ2-7	TRBD1	CATLDRGAYEQYF	TGTGCCACCCTGGACAGGGGAGCCTACGAGCAGTACTTC
.	TRBV6-1	TRBJ2-1	TRBD2	CASSDHGLAGGYEQFF	TGTGCCAGCAGTGATCACGGACTAGCGGGGGGGTATGAGCAGTTCTTC
.	TRBV15	TRBJ2-1	.	CATSRSDNEQFF	TGTGCCACCAGCAGATCTGACAATGAGCAGTTCTTC
.	TRBV27	TRBJ2-2	TRBD1	CASTTGTGLAGELFF	TGTGCCAGCACGACCGGGACAGGGTTAGCCGGGGAGCTGTTTTTT
.	TRBV28	TRBJ2-1	TRBD1	CASEAGQGYNEQFF	TGTGCCTCCGAAGCGGGACAGGGCTACAATGAGCAGTTCTTC
.	TRBV5-6	TRBJ2-1	.	CASSWGRAGQNEQFF	TGTGCCAGCAGCTGGGGACGGGCGGGACAGAACGAGCAGTTCTTC
.	TRBV5-6	TRBJ1-2	TRBD1	CASSLLPTGDNYGYTF	TGTGCCAGCAGCTTATTACCTACAGGGGACAACTATGGCTACACCTTC
few	TRBV7-2	TRBJ2-1	.	CASSLDAWNEQFF	TGTGCCAGCAGCTTAGATGCGTGGAATGAGCAGTTCTTC
.	TRBV6-6	TRBJ2-7	.	CASSFPTGSYEQYF	TGTGCCAGCAGTTTCCCGACAGGATCCTACGAGCAGTACTTC
.	TRBV7-4	TRBJ1-5	TRBD1	CASSLGTGQWDPRHF	TGTGCCAGCAGCTTAGGGACAGGGCAATGGGATCCGCGGCATTTT
.	TRBV7-7	TRBJ2-5	TRBD2	CASSSGAGAEETQYF	TGTGCTAGCAGCTCTGGAGCGGGGGCCGAAGAGACCCAGTACTTC
.	TRBV10-1	TRBJ2-7	.	CASSLTGYF	TGCGCCAGCAGCTTGACAGGGTACTTC
.	TRBV9	TRBJ2-7	TRBD2	CASSATSATYEQYF	TGTGCCAGCAGCGCTACTAGCGCCACCTACGAGCAGTACTTC
.	TRBV20-1	TRBJ1-4	.	CSVLNEKLFF	TGCAGTGTCTTGAATGAAAAACTGTTTTTT
few	TRBV28	TRBJ2-1	TRBD2	CASTPSGSVGEQFF	TGTGCCAGCACCCCAAGCGGGAGTGTGGGAGAGCAGTTCTTC
.	TRBV4-2	TRBJ2-5	TRBD2	CASSQRGLAGGIKETQYF	TGTGCCAGCAGCCAAAGGGGGCTAGCGGGGGGCATAAAAGAGACCCAGTACTTC